This is a list of T cell receptor beta chains from one sample in a study of blood T cell repertoires in COVID-19. Libraries were prepared by immunoSEQ multiplex PCR; TCRdb keeps only in-frame clonotypes and omits some of them. The table records 100,000 to 120,000 clones, roughly 81% of them present only once. Sequenced input: peripheral blood. All receptors come from a woman between 65 and 79 years old with acute or convalescent COVID-19. Both conserved end residues are part of each CDR3. D genes are given only for firm matches.

v_call | d_call | cdr3_aa
TRBV6-4 | . | CASSRHTGPTPNTGELFF
TRBV6-2/TRBV6-3 | TRBD1 | CASSLLGQASTEAFF
TRBV3-1/TRBV3-2 | . | CASTMTGSYEQYF
TRBV2 | TRBD1 | CASSVYQGAYEQYF
TRBV9 | TRBD1 | CASSFRTGLSYEQYF
TRBV12-1 | . | CASSFIRDRRQETQYF
TRBV6-5 | . | CASSAWGSNYGYTF
TRBV11-2 | . | CASTLSGELFF
TRBV28 | TRBD2 | CASSSGGGRWEQYF
TRBV15 | . | CATRPNLNPGVGNTIYF
TRBV5-6 | . | CASSSRLNEQFF
TRBV15 | TRBD2 | CATSTRLAVLKQYF
TRBV24-1 | TRBD2 | CATSASGLAGGNEQFF
TRBV28 | TRBD2 | CASSPGLPYEQYF
TRBV20-1 | TRBD1 | CSASLDRGIQETQYF
TRBV5-1 | . | CASSLDTGSEAFF
TRBV6-5 | TRBD2 | CASTPLAGFETQYF
TRBV6-5 | TRBD1 | CASSSGTGANYGYTF
TRBV7-8 | TRBD1 | CASIGDRANTGELFF
TRBV5-4 | . | CASSLEAGNYGYTF
TRBV2 | TRBD1 | CASSEGQPLNTEAFF
TRBV5-1 | . | CASSLAGPDRGNTIYF
TRBV7-8 | TRBD1 | CASSLGQGWTGELFF
TRBV7-2 | . | CASSLDRLAETQYF
TRBV11-2 | TRBD2 | CASSLRLAGVRGGELFF
TRBV19 | TRBD1 | CASSRLRGQGWEETQYF
TRBV2 | . | CAGRGDTYNEQFF
TRBV12-3/TRBV12-4 | TRBD1 | CASSPPGQGYYF
TRBV30 | . | CAWGPGPDTQYF
TRBV12-3/TRBV12-4 | TRBD1 | CASSRTGPYEQYF
TRBV30 | TRBD2 | CAWRASGGEADTQYF